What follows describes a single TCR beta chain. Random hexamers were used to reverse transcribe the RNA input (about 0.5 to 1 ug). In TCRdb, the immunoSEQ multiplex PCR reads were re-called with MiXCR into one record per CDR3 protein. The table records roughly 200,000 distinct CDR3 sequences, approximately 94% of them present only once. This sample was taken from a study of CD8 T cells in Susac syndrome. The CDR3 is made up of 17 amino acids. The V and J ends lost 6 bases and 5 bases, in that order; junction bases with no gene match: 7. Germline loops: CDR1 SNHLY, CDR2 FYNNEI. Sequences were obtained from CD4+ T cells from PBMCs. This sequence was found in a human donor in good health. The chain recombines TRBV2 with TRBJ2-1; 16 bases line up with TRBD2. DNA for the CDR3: TGTGCCAGCAGCGCCGGGACTAGCGGGAGGGCGAACAATGAGCAGTTCTTC. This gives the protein CASSAGTSGRANNEQFF.